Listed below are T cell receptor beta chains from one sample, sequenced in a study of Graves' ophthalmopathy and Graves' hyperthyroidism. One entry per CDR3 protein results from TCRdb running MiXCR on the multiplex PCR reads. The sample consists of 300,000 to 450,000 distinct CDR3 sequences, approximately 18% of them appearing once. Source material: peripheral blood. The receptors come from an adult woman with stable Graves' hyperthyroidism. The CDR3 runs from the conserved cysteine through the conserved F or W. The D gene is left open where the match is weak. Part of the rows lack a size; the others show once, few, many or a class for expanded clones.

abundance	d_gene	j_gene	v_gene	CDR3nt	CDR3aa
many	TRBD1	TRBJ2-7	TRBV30	TGTGCCTGGAGTGCCGACAGGGGTGACTACGAGCAGTACTTC	CAWSADRGDYEQYF
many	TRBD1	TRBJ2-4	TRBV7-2	TGTGCCAGCAGCAACAGGGGAAACATTCAGTACTTC	CASSNRGNIQYF
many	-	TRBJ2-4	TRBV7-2	TGTGCCAGCAGCGCCCCGACGGGGTACATTCAGTACTTC	CASSAPTGYIQYF
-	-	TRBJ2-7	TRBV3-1	TGTGCCAGCAGCCAAGATGCCAGGGGCGGCGACGAGCAGTACTTC	CASSQDARGGDEQYF
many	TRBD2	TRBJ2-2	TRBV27	TGTGCCAGCAGTCGGGTAACCGGGACTAGTTTTAACACCGGGGAGCTGTTTTTT	CASSRVTGTSFNTGELFF
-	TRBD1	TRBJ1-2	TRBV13	TGTGCCAGCAGCTTAGGACAGGGGCCCACCTTC	CASSLGQGPTF
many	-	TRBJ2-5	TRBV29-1	TGCAGCGTTTGGGGTGGGCGTGTCGATTATTCGGAGACCCAGTACTTC	CSVWGGRVDYSETQYF
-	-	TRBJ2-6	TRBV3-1	TGTGCCAGCAGCCAAGCTATGGCCAACGTCCTGACTTTC	CASSQAMANVLTF
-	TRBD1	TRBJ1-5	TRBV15	TGTGCCACCAGCAGAGTGACAGGGGGCTGGAGCAATCAGCCCCAGCATTTT	CATSRVTGGWSNQPQHF
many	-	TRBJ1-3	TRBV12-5	TGTGCTAGTGGTACTAATGGGAGCGCAATCTCTGGAAACACCATATATTTT	CASGTNGSAISGNTIYF
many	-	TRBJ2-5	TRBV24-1	TGTGCCACCAGCGACACCGGATCTAGGGTCAGGGGAAGAGAGACCCAGTACTTC	CATSDTGSRVRGRETQYF
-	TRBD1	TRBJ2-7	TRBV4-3	TGCGCCAGCAGCCAAGATTCGACAGGGGGTTCCTACGAGCAGTACTTC	CASSQDSTGGSYEQYF